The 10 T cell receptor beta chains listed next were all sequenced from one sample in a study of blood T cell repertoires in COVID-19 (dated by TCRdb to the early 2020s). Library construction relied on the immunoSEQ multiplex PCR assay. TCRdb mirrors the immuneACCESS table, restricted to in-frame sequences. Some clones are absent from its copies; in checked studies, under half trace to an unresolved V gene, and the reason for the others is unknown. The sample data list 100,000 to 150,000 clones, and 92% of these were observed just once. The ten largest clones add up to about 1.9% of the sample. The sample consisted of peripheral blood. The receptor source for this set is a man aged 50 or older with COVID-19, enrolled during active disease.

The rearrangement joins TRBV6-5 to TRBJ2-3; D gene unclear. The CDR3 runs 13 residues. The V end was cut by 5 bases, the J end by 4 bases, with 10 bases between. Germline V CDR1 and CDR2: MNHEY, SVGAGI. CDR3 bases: TGTGCCAGCAGTCCGAGTTTAGCAGATACGCAGTATTTT. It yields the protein CASSPSLADTQYF.

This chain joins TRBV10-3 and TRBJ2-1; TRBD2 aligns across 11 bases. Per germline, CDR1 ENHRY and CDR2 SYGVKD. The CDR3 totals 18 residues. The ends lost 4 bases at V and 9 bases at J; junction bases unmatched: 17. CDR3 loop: CAISAGGVLAGGPGEQFF. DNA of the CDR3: TGTGCCATCAGTGCGGGGGGGGTATTAGCGGGAGGGCCAGGTGAGCAGTTCTTC.

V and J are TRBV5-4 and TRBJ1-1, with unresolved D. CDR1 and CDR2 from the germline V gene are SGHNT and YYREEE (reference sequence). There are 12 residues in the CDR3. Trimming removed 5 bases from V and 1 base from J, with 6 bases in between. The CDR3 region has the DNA TGTGCCAGCAGGGGAGGGAACACTGAAGCTTTCTTT. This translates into CASRGGNTEAFF.

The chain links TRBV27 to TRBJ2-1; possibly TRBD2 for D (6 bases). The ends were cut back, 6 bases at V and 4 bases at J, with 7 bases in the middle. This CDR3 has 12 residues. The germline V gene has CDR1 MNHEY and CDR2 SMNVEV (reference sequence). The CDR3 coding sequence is TGTGCCAGCAGGCGGGGATACAATGAGCAGTTCTTC. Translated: CASRRGYNEQFF.

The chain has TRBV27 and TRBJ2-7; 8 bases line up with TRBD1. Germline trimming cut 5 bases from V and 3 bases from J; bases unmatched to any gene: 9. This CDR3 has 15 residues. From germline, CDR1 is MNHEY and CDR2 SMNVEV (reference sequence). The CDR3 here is CASSTYRQGNYEQYF. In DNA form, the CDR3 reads TGTGCCAGCAGTACCTATCGACAGGGGAACTACGAGCAGTACTTC.

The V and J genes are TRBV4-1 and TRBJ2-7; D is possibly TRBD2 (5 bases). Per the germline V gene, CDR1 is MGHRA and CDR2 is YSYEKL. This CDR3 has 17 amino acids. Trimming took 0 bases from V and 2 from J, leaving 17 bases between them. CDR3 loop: CASSQDGSRVDTYEQYF. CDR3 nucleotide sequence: TGCGCCAGCAGCCAAGATGGCTCGCGGGTCGATACCTACGAGCAGTACTTC.

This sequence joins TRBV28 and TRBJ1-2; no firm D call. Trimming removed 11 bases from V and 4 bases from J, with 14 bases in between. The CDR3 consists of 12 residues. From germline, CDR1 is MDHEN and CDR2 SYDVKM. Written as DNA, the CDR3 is TGTGCCGGAGGGTCGGGCGGCTATGGCTACACCTTC. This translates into CAGGSGGYGYTF.

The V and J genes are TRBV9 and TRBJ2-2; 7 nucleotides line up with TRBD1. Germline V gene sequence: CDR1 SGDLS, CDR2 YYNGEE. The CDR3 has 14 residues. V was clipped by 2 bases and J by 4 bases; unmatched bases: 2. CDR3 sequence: CASSVGQFTGELFF. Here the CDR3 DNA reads TGTGCCAGCAGCGTGGGACAGTTCACCGGGGAGCTGTTTTTT.

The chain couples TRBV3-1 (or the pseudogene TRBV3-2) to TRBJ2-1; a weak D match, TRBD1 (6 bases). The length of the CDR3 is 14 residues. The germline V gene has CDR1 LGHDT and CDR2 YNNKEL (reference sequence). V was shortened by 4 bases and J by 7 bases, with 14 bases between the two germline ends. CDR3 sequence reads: CASSLKGERNEQFF. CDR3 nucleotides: TGTGCCAGCAGCCTCAAGGGGGAGCGTAATGAGCAGTTCTTC.

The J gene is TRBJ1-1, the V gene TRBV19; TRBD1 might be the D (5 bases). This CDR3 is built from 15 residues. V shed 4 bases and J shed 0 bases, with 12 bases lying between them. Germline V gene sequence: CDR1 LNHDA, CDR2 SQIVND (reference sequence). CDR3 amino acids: CASSRGDRMNTEAFF. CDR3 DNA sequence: TGTGCCAGTAGTAGGGGGGACCGGATGAACACTGAAGCTTTCTTT.